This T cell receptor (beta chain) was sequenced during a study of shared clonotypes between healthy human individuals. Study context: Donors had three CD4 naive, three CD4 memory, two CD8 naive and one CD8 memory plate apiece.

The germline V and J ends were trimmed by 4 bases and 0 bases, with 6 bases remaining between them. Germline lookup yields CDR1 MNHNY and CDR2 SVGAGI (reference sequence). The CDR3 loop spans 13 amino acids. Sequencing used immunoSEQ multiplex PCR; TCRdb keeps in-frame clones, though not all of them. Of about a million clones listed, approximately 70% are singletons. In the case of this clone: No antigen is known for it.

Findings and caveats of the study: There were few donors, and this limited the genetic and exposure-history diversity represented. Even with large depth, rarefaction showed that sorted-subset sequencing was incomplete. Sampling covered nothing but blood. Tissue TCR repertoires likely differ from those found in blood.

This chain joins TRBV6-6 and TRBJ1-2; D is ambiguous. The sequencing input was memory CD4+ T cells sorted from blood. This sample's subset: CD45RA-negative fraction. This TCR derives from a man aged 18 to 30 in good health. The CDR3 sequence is CASSSASNYGYTF. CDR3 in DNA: TGTGCCAGCAGTTCCGCGTCTAACTATGGCTACACCTTC.